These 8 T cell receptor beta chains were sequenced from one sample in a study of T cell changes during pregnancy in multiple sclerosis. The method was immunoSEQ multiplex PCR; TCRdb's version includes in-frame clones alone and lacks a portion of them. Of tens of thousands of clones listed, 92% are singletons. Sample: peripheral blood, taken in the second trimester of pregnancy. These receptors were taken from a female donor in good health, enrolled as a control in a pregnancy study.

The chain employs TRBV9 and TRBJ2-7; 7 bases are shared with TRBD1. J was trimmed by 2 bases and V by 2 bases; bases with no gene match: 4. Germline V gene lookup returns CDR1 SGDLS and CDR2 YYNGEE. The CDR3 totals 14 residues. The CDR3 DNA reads TGTGCCAGCAGCGTCGGACAGGTGACCTACGAGCAGTACTTC. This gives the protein CASSVGQVTYEQYF.

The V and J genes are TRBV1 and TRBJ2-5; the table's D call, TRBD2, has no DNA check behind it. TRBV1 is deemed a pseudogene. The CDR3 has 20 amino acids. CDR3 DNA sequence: TGCACCAGCAGCCAAGCGGAGGGCCTAGCGGGGGGCTCAGCAGGAGAGACCCAGTACTTC. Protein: CTSSQAEGLAGGSAGETQYF.

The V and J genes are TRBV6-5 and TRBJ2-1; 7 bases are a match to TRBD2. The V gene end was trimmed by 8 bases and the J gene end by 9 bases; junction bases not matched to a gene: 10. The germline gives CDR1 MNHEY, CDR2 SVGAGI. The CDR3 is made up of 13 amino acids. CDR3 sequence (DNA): TGTGCCAGCTGGGGAGGGGTGAAAGGTGAGCAGTTCTTC. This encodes CASWGGVKGEQFF.

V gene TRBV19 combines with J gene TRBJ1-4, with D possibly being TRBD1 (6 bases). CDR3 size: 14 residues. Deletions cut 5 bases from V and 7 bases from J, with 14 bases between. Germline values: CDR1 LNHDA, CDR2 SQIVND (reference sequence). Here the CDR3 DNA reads TGTGCCAGTAGTCAGGGGCGTTTTGCTGAAAAACTGTTTTTT. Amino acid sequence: CASSQGRFAEKLFF.

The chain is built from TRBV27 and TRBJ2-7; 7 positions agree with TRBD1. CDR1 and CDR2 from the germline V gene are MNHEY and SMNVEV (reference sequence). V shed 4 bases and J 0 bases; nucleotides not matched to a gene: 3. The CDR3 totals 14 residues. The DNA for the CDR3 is TGTGCCAGCAGTTCGGGACAGACCTCCTACGAGCAGTACTTC. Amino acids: CASSSGQTSYEQYF.

CDR3 bases: TGTGCCAGCAGCCGGTCCTCGCTCTACACCTTC. This sequence encodes CASSRSSLYTF. The rearrangement links TRBV5-6 to TRBJ1-2; D unresolved. The V and J ends lost 4 bases and 10 bases respectively, with 11 bases between them. In germline, CDR1 is SGHDT, CDR2 YYEEEE. This CDR3 is 11 amino acids long.

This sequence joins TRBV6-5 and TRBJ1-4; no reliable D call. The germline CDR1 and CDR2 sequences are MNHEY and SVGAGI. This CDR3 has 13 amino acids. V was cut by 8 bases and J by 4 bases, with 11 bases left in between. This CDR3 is CASGRGINEKLFF. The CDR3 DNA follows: TGTGCCAGCGGCCGCGGGATTAATGAAAAACTGTTTTTT.

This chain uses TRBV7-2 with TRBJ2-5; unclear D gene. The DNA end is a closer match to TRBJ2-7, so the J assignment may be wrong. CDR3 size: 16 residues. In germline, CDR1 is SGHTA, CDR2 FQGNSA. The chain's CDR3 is CASSLRPLAESYEQYF. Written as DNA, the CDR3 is TGTGCCAGCAGCTTAAGGCCCCTGGCGGAATCCTACGAGCAGTACTTC.